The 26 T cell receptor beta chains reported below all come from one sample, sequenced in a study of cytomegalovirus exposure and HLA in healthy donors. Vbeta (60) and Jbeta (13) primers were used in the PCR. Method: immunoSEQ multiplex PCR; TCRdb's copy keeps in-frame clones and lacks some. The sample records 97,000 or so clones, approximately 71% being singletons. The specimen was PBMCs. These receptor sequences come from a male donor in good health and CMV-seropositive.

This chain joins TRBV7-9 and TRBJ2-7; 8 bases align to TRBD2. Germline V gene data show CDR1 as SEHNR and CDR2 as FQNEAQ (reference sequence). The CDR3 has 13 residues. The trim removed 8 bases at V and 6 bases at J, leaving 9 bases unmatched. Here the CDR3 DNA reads TGTGCCAGCGACAGCGGGAGAATAGGCGAGCAGTACTTC. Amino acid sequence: CASDSGRIGEQYF.

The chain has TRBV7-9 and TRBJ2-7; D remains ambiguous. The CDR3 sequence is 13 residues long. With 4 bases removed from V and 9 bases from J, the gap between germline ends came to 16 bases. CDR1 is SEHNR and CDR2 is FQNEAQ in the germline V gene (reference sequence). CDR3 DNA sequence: TGTGCCAGCAGCTCGCTAGGTGAGCACGGGCAGTACTTC. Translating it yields CASSSLGEHGQYF.

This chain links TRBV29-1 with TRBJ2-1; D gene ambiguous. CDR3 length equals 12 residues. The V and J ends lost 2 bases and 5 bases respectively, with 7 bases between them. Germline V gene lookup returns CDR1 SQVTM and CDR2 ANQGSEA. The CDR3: CSVERAHNEQFF. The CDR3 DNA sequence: TGCAGCGTTGAACGCGCCCACAATGAGCAGTTCTTC.

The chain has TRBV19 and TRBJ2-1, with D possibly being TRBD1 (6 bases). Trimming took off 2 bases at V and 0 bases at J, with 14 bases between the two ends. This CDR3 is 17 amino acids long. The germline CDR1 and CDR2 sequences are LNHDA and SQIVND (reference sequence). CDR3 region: CASSIIVTGNSYNEQFF. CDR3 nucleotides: TGTGCCAGTAGTATAATCGTAACAGGGAACTCCTACAATGAGCAGTTCTTC.

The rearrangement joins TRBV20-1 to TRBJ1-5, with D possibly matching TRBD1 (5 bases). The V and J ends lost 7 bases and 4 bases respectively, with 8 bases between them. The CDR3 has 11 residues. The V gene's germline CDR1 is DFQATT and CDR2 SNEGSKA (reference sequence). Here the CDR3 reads CSVTGNQPQHF. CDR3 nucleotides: TGCAGTGTAACAGGTAATCAGCCCCAGCATTTT.

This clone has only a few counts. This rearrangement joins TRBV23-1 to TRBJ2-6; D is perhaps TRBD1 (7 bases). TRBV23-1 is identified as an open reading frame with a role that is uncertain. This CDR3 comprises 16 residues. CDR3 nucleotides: TGCGCAGAAGAAGGACAGGAGGGACCTGGGGCCAACGTCCTGACTTTC. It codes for CAEEGQEGPGANVLTF.

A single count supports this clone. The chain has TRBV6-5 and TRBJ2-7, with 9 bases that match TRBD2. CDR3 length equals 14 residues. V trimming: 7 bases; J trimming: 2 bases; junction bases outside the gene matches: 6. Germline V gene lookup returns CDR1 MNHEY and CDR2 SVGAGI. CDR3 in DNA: TGTGCCAGCACAGGCGGGAGGGCCCCCTACGAGCAGTACTTC. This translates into CASTGGRAPYEQYF.

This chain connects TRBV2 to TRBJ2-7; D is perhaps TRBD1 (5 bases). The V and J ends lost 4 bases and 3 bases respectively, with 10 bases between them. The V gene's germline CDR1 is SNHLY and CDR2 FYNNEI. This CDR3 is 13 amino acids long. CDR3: CASSGGGNYEQYF. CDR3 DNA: TGTGCCAGCAGTGGGGGCGGCAACTACGAGCAGTACTTC.

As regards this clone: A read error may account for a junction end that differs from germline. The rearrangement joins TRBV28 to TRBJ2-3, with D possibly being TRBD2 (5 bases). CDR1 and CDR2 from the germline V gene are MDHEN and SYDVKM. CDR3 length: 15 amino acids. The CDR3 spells CASSSRGQGTDTQYF. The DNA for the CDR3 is TGTGCTAGCAGTTCCCGAGGGCAGGGCACAGATACGCAGTATTTT.

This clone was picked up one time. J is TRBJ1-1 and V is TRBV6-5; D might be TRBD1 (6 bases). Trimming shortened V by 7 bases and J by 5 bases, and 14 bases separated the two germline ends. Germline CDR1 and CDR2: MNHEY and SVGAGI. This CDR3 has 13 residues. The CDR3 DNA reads TGTGCCAGCACCCGAGGGGGGGTGACTGAAGCTTTCTTT. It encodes CASTRGGVTEAFF.

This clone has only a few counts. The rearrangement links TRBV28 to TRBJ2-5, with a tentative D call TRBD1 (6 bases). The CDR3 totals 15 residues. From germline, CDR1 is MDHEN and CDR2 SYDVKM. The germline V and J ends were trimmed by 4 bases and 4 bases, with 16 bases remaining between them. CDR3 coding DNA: TGTGCCAGCAGTTCCGGGACAAACATCGTAGAGACCCAGTACTTC. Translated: CASSSGTNIVETQYF. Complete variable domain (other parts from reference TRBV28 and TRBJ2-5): DVKVTQSSRYLVKRTGEKVFLECVQDMDHENMFWYRQDPGLGLRLIYFSYDVKMKEKGDIPEGYSVSREKKERFSLILESASTNQTSMYLCASSSGTNIVETQYFGPGTRLLVL.

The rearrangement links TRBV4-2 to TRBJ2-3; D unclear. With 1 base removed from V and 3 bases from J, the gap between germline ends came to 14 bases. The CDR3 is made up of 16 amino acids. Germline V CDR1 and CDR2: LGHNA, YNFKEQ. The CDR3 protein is CASSQVLGPGTDTQYF. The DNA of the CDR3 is TGTGCCAGCAGCCAAGTTCTAGGCCCCGGGACAGATACGCAGTATTTT.

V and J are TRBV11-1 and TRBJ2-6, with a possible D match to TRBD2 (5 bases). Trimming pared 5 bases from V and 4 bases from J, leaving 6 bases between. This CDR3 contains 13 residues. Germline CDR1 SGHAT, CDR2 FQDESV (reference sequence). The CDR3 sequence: CASSQRGANVLTF. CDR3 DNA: TGTGCCAGCAGCCAGCGGGGGGCCAACGTCCTGACTTTC.

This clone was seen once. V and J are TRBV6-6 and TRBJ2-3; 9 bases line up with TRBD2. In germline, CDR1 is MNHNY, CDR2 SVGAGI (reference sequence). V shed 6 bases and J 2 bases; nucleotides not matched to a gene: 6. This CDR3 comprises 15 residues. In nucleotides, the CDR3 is TGTGCCAGCAGAAGACTAGCGGACTCCACAGATACGCAGTATTTT. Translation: CASRRLADSTDTQYF.

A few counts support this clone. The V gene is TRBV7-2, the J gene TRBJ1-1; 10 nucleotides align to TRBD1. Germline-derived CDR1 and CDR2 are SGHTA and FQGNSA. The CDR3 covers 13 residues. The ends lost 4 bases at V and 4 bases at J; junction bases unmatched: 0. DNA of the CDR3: TGTGCCAGCAGCTGGACAGGGGGCACTGAAGCTTTCTTT. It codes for CASSWTGGTEAFF.

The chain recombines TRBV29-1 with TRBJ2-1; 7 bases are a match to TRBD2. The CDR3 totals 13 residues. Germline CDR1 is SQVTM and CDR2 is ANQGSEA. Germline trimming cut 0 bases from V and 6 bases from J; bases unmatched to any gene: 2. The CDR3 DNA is TGCAGCGTTGAAGAAGGGACTATCAATGAGCAGTTCTTC. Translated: CSVEEGTINEQFF.

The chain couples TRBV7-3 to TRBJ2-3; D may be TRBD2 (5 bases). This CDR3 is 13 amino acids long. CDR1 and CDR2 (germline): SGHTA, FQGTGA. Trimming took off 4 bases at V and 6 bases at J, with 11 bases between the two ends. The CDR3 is CASSSDYSDTQYF. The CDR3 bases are TGTGCCAGCAGCTCCGACTACTCGGATACGCAGTATTTT.

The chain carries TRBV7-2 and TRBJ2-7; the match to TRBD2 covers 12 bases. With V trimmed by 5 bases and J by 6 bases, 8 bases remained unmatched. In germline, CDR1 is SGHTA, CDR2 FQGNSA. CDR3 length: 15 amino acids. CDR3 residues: CASSPSLAGGGEQYF. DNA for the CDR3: TGTGCCAGCAGCCCCTCCCTAGCGGGAGGGGGCGAGCAGTACTTC.

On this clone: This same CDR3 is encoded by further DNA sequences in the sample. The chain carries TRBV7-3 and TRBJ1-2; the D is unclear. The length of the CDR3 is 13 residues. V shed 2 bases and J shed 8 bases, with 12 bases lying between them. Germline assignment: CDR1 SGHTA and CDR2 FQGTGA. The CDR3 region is CASSLEGRRGYTF. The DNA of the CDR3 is TGTGCCAGCAGCTTAGAAGGGAGAAGAGGCTACACCTTC.

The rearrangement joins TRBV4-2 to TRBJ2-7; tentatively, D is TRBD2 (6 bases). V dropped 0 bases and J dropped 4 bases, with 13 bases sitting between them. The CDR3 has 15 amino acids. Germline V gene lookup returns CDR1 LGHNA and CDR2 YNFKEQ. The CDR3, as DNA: TGTGCCAGCAGCCAAGAAATGGGTAGCGGTTACGAGCAGTACTTC. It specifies CASSQEMGSGYEQYF.

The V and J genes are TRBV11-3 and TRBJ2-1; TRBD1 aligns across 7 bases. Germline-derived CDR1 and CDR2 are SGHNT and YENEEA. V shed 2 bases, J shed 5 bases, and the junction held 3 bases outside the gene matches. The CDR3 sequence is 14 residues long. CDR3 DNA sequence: TGTGCCAGCAGCTTATTCGGGACAGACAATGAGCAGTTCTTC. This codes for CASSLFGTDNEQFF.

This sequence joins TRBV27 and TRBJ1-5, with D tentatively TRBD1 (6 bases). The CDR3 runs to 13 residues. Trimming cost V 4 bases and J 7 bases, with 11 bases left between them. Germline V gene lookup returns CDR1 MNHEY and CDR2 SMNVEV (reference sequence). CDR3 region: CASSSGDGQPQHF. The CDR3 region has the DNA TGTGCCAGCAGTTCAGGGGACGGGCAGCCCCAGCATTTT.

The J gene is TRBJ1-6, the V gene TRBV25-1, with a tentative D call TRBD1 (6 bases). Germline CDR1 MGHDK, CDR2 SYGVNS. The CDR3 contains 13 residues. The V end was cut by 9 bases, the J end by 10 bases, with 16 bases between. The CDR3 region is CASHVSGTSPLHF. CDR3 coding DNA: TGTGCCAGTCATGTCTCCGGGACATCACCCCTCCACTTT. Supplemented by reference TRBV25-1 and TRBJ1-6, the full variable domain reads EADIYQTPRYLVIGTGKKITLECSQTMGHDKMYWYQQDPGMELHLIHYSYGVNSTEKGDLSSESTVSRIRTEHFPLTLESARPSHTSQYLCASHVSGTSPLHFGNGTRLTVT.

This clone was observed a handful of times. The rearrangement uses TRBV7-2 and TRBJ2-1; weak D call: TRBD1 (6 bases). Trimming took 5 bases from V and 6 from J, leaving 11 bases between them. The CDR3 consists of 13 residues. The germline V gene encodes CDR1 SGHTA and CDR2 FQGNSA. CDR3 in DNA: TGTGCCAGCAGCCCTGGACAGCCCAATGAGCAGTTCTTC. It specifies CASSPGQPNEQFF. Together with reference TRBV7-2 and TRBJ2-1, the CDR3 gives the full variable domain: GAGVSQSPSNKVTEKGKDVELRCDPISGHTALYWYRQSLGQGLEFLIYFQGNSAPDKSGLPSDRFSAERTGGSVSTLTIQRTQQEDSAVYLCASSPGQPNEQFFGPGTRLTVL.

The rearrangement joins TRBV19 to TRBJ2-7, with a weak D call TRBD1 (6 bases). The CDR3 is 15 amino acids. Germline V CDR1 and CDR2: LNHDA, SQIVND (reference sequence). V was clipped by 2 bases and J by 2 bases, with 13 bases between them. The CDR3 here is CASSIKTGRAYEQYF. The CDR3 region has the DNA TGTGCCAGTAGTATAAAAACAGGGCGCGCCTACGAGCAGTACTTC.

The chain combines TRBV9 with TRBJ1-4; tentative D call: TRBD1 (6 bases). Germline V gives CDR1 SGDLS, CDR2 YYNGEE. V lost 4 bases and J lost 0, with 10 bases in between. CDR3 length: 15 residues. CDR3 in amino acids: CASSRTGTTNEKLFF. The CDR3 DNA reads TGTGCCAGCAGCCGCACAGGGACAACTAATGAAAAACTGTTTTTT.